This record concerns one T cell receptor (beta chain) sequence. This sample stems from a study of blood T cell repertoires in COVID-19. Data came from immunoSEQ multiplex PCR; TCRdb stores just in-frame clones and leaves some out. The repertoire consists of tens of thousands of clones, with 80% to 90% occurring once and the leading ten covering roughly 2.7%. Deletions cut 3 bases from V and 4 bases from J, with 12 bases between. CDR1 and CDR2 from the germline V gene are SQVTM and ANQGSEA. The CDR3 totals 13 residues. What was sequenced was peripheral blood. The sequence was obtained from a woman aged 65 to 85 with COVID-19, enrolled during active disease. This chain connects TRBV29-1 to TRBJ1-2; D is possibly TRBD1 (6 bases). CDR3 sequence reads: CSVDTGTSYGYTF. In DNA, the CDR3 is TGCAGCGTTGACACAGGGACCAGCTATGGCTACACCTTC.